One and the same sample provided the 21 T cell receptor beta chains below, sequenced in a study of TIL therapy for anti-PD-1-resistant metastatic lung cancer. The libraries were made with immunoSEQ v3. TCRdb's table, derived via immunoSEQ multiplex PCR, lists solely in-frame clones and lacks some. The table lists tens of thousands of clones, 79% of them singletons, with around 4.8% in the top ten. This sample's time point: pre-treatment sample, taken before nivolumab and TIL therapy. Specimen: blood, collected at baseline. These receptors were taken from a woman between 30 and 80 years old with non-small cell lung cancer.

CDR3 in DNA: TGCGCCAGCAGCTCATACGGTGCAACTAATGAAAAACTGTTTTTT. Protein: CASSSYGATNEKLFF. This chain connects TRBV5-1 to TRBJ1-4, with unresolved D. The CDR3 is 15 residues long. Germline CDR1 SGHRS, CDR2 YFSETQ. V was trimmed by 3 bases and J by 0 bases, leaving 9 bases between them.

The chain recombines TRBV4-3 with TRBJ2-7; no clear D. V was trimmed by 0 bases and J by 5 bases, leaving 8 bases between them. Germline V gene sequence: CDR1 LGHNA, CDR2 YSLEER. The CDR3 is 13 residues long. CDR3 bases: TGCGCCAGCAGCCAAGATCCACGGAACGAGCAGTACTTC. It yields the protein CASSQDPRNEQYF.

The J gene is TRBJ2-5, the V gene TRBV29-1; TRBD2 agrees at 7 bases. The CDR3 loop spans 14 amino acids. With V trimmed by 6 bases and J by 1 base, 8 bases remained unmatched. Germline lookup yields CDR1 SQVTM and CDR2 ANQGSEA. This CDR3 reads CSVRAGVAQETQYF. CDR3 DNA sequence: TGCAGCGTCCGGGCGGGGGTGGCCCAAGAGACCCAGTACTTC.

This chain connects TRBV10-3 to TRBJ2-3; D gene uncertain. The germline gives CDR1 ENHRY, CDR2 SYGVKD. V dropped 2 bases and J dropped 2 bases, with 5 bases sitting between them. The CDR3 spans 13 residues. Here the CDR3 DNA reads TGTGCCATCAGTGAGGAGAACACAGATACGCAGTATTTT. It encodes CAISEENTDTQYF.

The V gene is TRBV29-1, the J gene TRBJ2-1, with unresolved D. Germline loops: CDR1 SQVTM, CDR2 ANQGSEA. V lost 3 bases and J lost 0, with 3 bases in between. The CDR3 is 12 residues long. For the CDR3, the DNA is TGCAGCGTTGATGGCTCCTACAATGAGCAGTTCTTC. Amino acid sequence: CSVDGSYNEQFF.

The V call is TRBV7-9, the J call TRBJ1-3; tentatively, D is TRBD1 (6 bases). V lost 4 bases and J 0 bases, leaving 10 bases between the germline ends. Germline CDR1 reads SEHNR; CDR2 reads FQNEAQ (reference sequence). This CDR3 contains 15 residues. The CDR3 region has the DNA TGTGCCAGCAGCTCGGACAGCTTCTCTGGAAACACCATATATTTT. This translates into CASSSDSFSGNTIYF.

This chain joins TRBV6-5 and TRBJ2-3; 8 bases line up with TRBD2. Germline V lookup: CDR1 MNHEY, CDR2 SVGAGI. CDR3 length: 15 residues. Trimming removed 2 bases from V and 2 bases from J; junction bases left unmatched: 3. The CDR3 region is CASSYGSGDTDTQYF. In DNA, the CDR3 is TGTGCCAGCAGTTACGGTAGCGGGGACACAGATACGCAGTATTTT.

This chain connects TRBV5-1 to TRBJ1-2; 7 bases map to TRBD1. The trim removed 0 bases at V and 1 base at J, leaving 15 bases unmatched. Germline V lookup: CDR1 SGHRS, CDR2 YFSETQ. CDR3 length equals 19 residues. In nucleotides, the CDR3 is TGCGCCAGCAGCTTGGGGTTGGGACAGCGTTTCCTCCTTAACTATGGCTACACCTTC. It yields the protein CASSLGLGQRFLLNYGYTF.

J is TRBJ2-2 and V is TRBV18; D gene uncertain. CDR3 length: 12 amino acids. V lost 0 bases and J 7 bases, leaving 3 bases between the germline ends. The germline V gene has CDR1 KGHSH and CDR2 LQKENI. As DNA, the CDR3 is TGTGCCAGCTCACCACCTGGCGGGGAGCTGTTTTTT. It yields the protein CASSPPGGELFF.

This chain connects TRBV9 to TRBJ2-3; D not resolved. The CDR3 has 12 residues. Trimming took off 0 bases at V and 3 bases at J, with 2 bases between the two ends. The germline V gene encodes CDR1 SGDLS and CDR2 YYNGEE. The CDR3 loop reads CASSVDTDTQYF. The CDR3 bases are TGTGCCAGCAGCGTAGATACAGATACGCAGTATTTT.

This clone has a single count. J is TRBJ2-5 and V is TRBV5-1, with 8 bases that match TRBD2. The V and J ends lost 4 bases and 1 base, in that order; junction bases with no gene match: 3. CDR3 length equals 14 residues. Germline lookup yields CDR1 SGHRS and CDR2 YFSETQ. The CDR3 region is CASSRGGSQETQYF. In DNA form, the CDR3 reads TGCGCCAGCAGCCGGGGGGGGTCCCAAGAGACCCAGTACTTC.

This clone is a singleton in its sample. The V gene is TRBV14, the J gene TRBJ2-1; D unclear. V dropped 0 bases and J dropped 10 bases, with 22 bases sitting between them. CDR1 is SGHDN and CDR2 is FVKESK in the germline V gene. This CDR3 comprises 17 residues. CDR3 sequence: CASSQDLGTARLYEQFF. As DNA, the CDR3 is TGTGCCAGCAGCCAAGACCTAGGAACCGCCCGGCTCTACGAGCAGTTCTTC.

The V and J genes are TRBV6-5 and TRBJ1-3, with D uncertain. The CDR3 is 14 amino acids. Germline CDR1 is MNHEY and CDR2 is SVGAGI. Trimming removed 6 bases from V and 0 bases from J, with 9 bases in between. CDR3 protein: CASREDFSGNTIYF. In DNA, the CDR3 is TGTGCCAGCAGAGAGGACTTCTCTGGAAACACCATATATTTT.

This clone was observed a single time. This rearrangement joins TRBV6-1 to TRBJ2-4; 11 bases fit TRBD2. CDR1 MNHNS and CDR2 SASEGT come from the germline V gene. The V gene end was trimmed by 4 bases and the J gene end by 0 bases; junction bases not matched to a gene: 2. The length of the CDR3 is 16 residues. CDR3 residues: CASSVGLAVAKNIQYF. The CDR3 coding sequence is TGTGCCAGCAGTGTGGGACTAGCGGTAGCCAAAAACATTCAGTACTTC.

The chain links TRBV7-2 to TRBJ2-3; no firm D call. Germline V gene data show CDR1 as SGHTA and CDR2 as FQGNSA. V dropped 4 bases and J dropped 6 bases, with 11 bases sitting between them. The CDR3 sequence is 13 residues long. The CDR3 nucleotides are TGTGCCAGCAGCTCCCATTCCCGGGATACGCAGTATTTT. It specifies CASSSHSRDTQYF.

This chain connects TRBV4-2 to TRBJ2-3; weak D call: TRBD1 (5 bases). The germline V gene encodes CDR1 LGHNA and CDR2 YNFKEQ. This CDR3 spans 16 amino acids. Trimming shortened V by 2 bases and J by 1 base, and 13 bases separated the two germline ends. CDR3 sequence reads: CASSQLQGGGTDTQYF. CDR3 DNA sequence: TGTGCCAGCAGCCAACTGCAGGGTGGGGGCACAGATACGCAGTATTTT.

This chain connects TRBV7-6 to TRBJ2-1; maybe TRBD2 (5 bases). Germline V gene data show CDR1 as SGHVS and CDR2 as FNYEAQ. The CDR3 sequence is 15 residues long. The V end lost 1 base, the J end lost 3 bases, and 10 bases lay between the germline ends. CDR3 loop: CASSLVSGSYNEQFF. In nucleotides, the CDR3 is TGTGCCAGCAGCTTAGTTTCGGGGAGCTACAATGAGCAGTTCTTC.

The table lists this clone with a few counts. V and J are TRBV2 and TRBJ1-5; no clear D gene. CDR1 and CDR2 (germline): SNHLY, FYNNEI. V was pared by 3 bases and J by 9 bases, with 15 bases between. The CDR3 length is 14 residues. CDR3 nucleotide sequence: TGTGCCAGCAGTGAGGAGAGAAGTTCCCTGCCCCAGCATTTT. It codes for CASSEERSSLPQHF.

There are a few counts of this clone. This chain joins TRBV27 and TRBJ1-2, with 7 bases fitting TRBD1. This CDR3 has 15 amino acids. With 7 bases clipped from V and 4 bases from J, the junction kept 12 bases outside the gene matches. Germline V gene sequence: CDR1 MNHEY, CDR2 SMNVEV (reference sequence). The CDR3 region has the DNA TGTGCCAGCACCCTGACAGGGTCCTCACCCTATGGCTACACCTTC. This translates into CASTLTGSSPYGYTF.

CDR3 in amino acids: CAWSVPGSSSYGYTF. CDR3 bases: TGTGCCTGGAGTGTACCCGGCAGCTCGTCTTATGGCTACACCTTC. The V call is TRBV30, the J call TRBJ1-2; D is uncertain. This CDR3 is 15 amino acids long. Germline loops: CDR1 GTSNPN, CDR2 SVGIG (reference sequence). V gave up 0 bases and J gave up 5 bases, with 16 bases separating them.

The gene calls are TRBV9 and TRBJ2-3, with TRBD2 matching over 14 bases. The length of the CDR3 is 16 residues. Unmatched junction bases numbered 4, after V lost 3 bases and J lost 4 bases. Germline CDR1 is SGDLS and CDR2 is YYNGEE. The CDR3 DNA reads as TGTGCCAGCAGCGGGCTGACTAGCGGGGGGGCAGATACGCAGTATTTT. Its translation is CASSGLTSGGADTQYF.